This T cell receptor beta chain was identified during a study of blood T cell repertoires in COVID-19. V dropped 4 bases and J dropped 5 bases, with 11 bases sitting between them. The germline gives CDR1 SQVTM, CDR2 ANQGSEA. The CDR3 runs to 12 residues. Method: immunoSEQ multiplex PCR; TCRdb's copy keeps in-frame clones and lacks some. The sample includes 100,000 to 150,000 clones, 80% to 90% of them seen just once. This chain connects TRBV29-1 to TRBJ1-2; possibly TRBD1 for D (6 bases). This TCR was recovered from a man between 35 and 55 years old with acute or convalescent COVID-19. The sequenced material came from peripheral blood. The CDR3 bases are TGCAGCGTTGGGGACATTGGATATGGCTACACCTTC. This translates into CSVGDIGYGYTF.